This TCR beta chain was profiled in a study of control samples from healthy donors and cancer patients. The germline CDR1 and CDR2 sequences are LGHDT and YNNKEL (reference sequence). Trimming stripped 0 bases from V and 8 bases from J, with 4 bases between. CDR3 length: 11 residues. Assay used: immunoSEQ multiplex PCR; TCRdb lists only in-frame clones, some missing. The data contain 65,000 to 95,000 clones, about 90% of them seen just once; the ten biggest clones take up 20%. V is TRBV3-1 (or the pseudogene TRBV3-2) and J is TRBJ1-1; D gene uncertain. The sequenced sample consisted of blood. This receptor was obtained from a man aged 50-60 years in good health. CDR3 loop: CASSQESEAFF. The CDR3 bases are TGTGCCAGCAGCCAAGAATCGGAAGCTTTCTTT.